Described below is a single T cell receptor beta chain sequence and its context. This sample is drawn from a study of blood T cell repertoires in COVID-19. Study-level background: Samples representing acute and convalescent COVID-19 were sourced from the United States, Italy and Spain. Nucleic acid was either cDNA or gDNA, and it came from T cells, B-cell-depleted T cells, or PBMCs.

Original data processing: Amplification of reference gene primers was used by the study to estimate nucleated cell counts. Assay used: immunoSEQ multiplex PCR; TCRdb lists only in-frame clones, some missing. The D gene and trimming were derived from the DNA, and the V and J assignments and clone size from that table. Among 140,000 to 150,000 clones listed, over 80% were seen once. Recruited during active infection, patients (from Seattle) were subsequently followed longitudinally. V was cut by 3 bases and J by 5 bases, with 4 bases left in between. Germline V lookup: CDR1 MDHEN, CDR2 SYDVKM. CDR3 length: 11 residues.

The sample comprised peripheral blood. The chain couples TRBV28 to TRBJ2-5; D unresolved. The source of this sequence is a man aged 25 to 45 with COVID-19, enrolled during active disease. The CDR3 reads CASSFEETQYF. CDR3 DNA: TGTGCCAGCAGTTTTGAGGAGACCCAGTACTTC.